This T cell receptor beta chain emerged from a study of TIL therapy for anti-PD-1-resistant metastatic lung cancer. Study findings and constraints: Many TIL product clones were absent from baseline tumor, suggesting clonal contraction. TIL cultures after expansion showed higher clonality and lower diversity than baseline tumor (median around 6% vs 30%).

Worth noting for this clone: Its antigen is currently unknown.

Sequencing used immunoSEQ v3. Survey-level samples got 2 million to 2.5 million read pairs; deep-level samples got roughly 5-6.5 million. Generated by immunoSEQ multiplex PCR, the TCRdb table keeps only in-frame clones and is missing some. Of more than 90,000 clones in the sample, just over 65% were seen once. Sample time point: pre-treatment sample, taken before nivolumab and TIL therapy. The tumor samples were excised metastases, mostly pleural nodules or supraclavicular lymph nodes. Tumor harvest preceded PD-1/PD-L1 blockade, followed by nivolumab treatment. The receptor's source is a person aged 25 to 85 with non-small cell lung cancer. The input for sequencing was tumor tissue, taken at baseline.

CDR3 bases: TGTGCCAGCAGCCAGAAAGGGGGCACTGAAGCTTTCTTT. This translates into CASSQKGGTEAFF. This chain joins TRBV3-1 (or the pseudogene TRBV3-2) and TRBJ1-1; D perhaps matches TRBD1 (6 bases). The germline V and J ends were trimmed by 3 bases and 4 bases, with 9 bases remaining between them. Germline CDR1 reads LGHDT; CDR2 reads YNNKEL (reference sequence). CDR3 length equals 13 residues.